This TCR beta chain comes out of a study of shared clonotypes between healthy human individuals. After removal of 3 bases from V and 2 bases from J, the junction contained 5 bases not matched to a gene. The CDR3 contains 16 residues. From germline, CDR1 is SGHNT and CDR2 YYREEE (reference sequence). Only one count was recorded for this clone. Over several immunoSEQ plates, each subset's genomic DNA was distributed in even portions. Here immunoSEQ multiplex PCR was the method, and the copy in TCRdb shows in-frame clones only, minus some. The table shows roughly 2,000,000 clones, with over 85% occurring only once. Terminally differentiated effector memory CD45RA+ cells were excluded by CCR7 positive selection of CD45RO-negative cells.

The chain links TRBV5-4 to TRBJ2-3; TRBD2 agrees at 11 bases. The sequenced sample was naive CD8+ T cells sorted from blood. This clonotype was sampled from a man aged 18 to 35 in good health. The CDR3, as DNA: TGTGCCAGCAGCTGGCTACTAGCGGGAGTCACAGATACGCAGTATTTT. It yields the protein CASSWLLAGVTDTQYF.